The sequence of this TCR beta chain was determined in a study of tumor and adjacent non-tumor tissue in lung cancer. Three rounds of nested PCR, following a modified ARM-PCR protocol, produced the TCRbeta library. TCRdb passed the multiplex PCR reads through MiXCR, listing each CDR3 protein once. The table includes tens of thousands of distinct CDR3 sequences, around 77% detected once. The CDR3 contains 18 residues. Germline loops: CDR1 SGHAT, CDR2 FQNNGV. Turning to this clonotype: Its antigen is currently unknown.

The template was RNA from unsorted bulk tissue. Whole-study results and caveats: Tumor repertoires had a smaller top 100 clone share than normal lung.

The TCR sequence derives from a woman aged 40-49 years with non-small cell lung cancer. The sequenced material came from lung tumor tissue. J is TRBJ2-5 and V is TRBV11-2, with a tentative D call TRBD2 (5 bases). The CDR3 DNA sequence: TGTACCAACAGCTTAGTTAGGCATGGGCTAGCACCGCAAGAGACCCAGTACTTC. Protein product: CTNSLVRHGLAPQETQYF.